This T cell receptor beta chain was identified during a study of blood T cells in healthy people across ages. A sample-barcoded 5' primer and a J-beta primer mix were used in a second PCR of roughly 7 to 11 cycles. The study obtained at least 3 million CDR3-containing paired-end reads from every sample. TCRdb passed the 5' RACE reads through MiXCR, listing each CDR3 protein once. The table has around 1,800,000 distinct CDR3 sequences, about 39% seen once. The extraction recovered at least 6 micrograms of total RNA per sample. As to this clonotype: What it recognizes is unknown.

Study-level findings and limits: The percentage of naive T cells correlated strongly with TCR beta diversity.

CDR1 is SGHRS and CDR2 is YFSETQ in the germline V gene. V was pared by 2 bases and J by 2 bases, with 15 bases between. This CDR3 has 16 residues. The sample was blood. This chain connects TRBV5-1 to TRBJ2-3; D ambiguous. This receptor was identified in a human donor in good health. The CDR3 sequence: CASSLSLSADTDTQYF. The CDR3 DNA reads as TGCGCCAGCAGCTTAAGCCTATCGGCCGACACAGATACGCAGTATTTT.